Below, one T cell receptor beta chain is given with its context. The data were obtained in a study of OX40 agonist ivuxolimab in advanced cancers. Patients had blood sampled at baseline and again on cycle 4 day 1 and cycle 7 day 1. The germline CDR1 and CDR2 sequences are SGHRS and YFSETQ. The CDR3 loop spans 16 amino acids. Trimming took 1 base from V and 3 from J, leaving 17 bases between them. Repertoires were generated with immunoSEQ multiplex PCR, while TCRdb's copy carries only in-frame clones and drops some. The table records about 36,000 clones, approximately 79% of them present only once. Sample: CD4+ or CD8+ T cells sorted from blood, taken in a trial of the OX40 agonist ivuxolimab. V gene TRBV5-1 combines with J gene TRBJ2-7; D gene unclear. The receptor was derived from an adult with an advanced solid tumor such as melanoma, head and neck, liver or kidney cancer. The CDR3 protein is CASSLSEALTDYEQYF. CDR3 nucleotides: TGCGCCAGCAGCTTGAGCGAGGCACTGACGGACTACGAGCAGTACTTC.